This T cell receptor (beta chain) appears in the sequencing data of a study of T cells after yellow fever vaccination. General study findings and limits: Among primary-vaccination clones, most reappeared after the booster, at around 97% for CD4 and around 90% for CD8.

TCRdb processed the 5' RACE reads anew with MiXCR; each CDR3 protein has one entry. The sample has some 600,000 distinct CDR3 sequences, roughly a sixth seen once. Of note for this clonotype: Its antigen is as yet unknown.

The CDR3 is made up of 12 amino acids. Trimming took off 8 bases at V and 2 bases at J, with 11 bases between the two ends. Germline V gene sequence: CDR1 SQVTM, CDR2 ANQGSEA. Sequencing was performed on PBMCs, taken 5 days after the first yellow fever vaccination. This chain uses TRBV29-1 with TRBJ2-3; possible D gene TRBD1, 6 bases. The clonotype comes from a man aged 18 to 29 who received the YFV17D yellow fever vaccine. CDR3 loop: CSWDTNTDTQYF. The CDR3 region has the DNA TGCAGCTGGGACACGAACACAGATACGCAGTATTTT.